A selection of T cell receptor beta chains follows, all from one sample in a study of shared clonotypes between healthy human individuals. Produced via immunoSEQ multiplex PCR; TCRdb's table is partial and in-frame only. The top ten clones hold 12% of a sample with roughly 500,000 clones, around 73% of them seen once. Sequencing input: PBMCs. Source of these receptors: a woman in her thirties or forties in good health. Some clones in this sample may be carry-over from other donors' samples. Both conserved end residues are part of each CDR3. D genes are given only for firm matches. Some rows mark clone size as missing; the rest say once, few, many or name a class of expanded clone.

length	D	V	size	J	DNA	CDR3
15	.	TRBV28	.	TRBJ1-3	TGTGCCAGCTCGGATACAGGGTATAATGGAAACACCATATATTTT	CASSDTGYNGNTIYF
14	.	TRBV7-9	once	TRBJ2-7	TGTGCCAGCAGCCCCTTGGGGGTGCCTCTAGAGCAGTACTTC	CASSPLGVPLEQYF
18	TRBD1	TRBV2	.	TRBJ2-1	TGTGCCGGCTACCGGGACAGCCTTCCCAGGAGCTCCTACAATGAGCAGTTCTTC	CAGYRDSLPRSSYNEQFF
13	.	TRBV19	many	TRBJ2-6	TGTGCCACCACCGGTTCTGGGGCCAACGTCCTGACTTTC	CATTGSGANVLTF
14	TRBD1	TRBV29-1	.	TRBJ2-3	TGCAGCGTTGAACGGGACAGGGCCACAGATACGCAGTATTTT	CSVERDRATDTQYF
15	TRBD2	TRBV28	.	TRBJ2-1	TGTGCCAGCAGTCCCCAGCGGGGGGCCTACAATGAGCAGTTCTTC	CASSPQRGAYNEQFF
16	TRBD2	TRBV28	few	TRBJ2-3	TGTGCCAGCACCCTCAGGCTAGCGGGAGGGGCAGATACGCAGTATTTT	CASTLRLAGGADTQYF
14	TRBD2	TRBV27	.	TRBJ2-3	TGTGCCAGCGAAAGCGGGAGTGGCGCAGATACGCAGTATTTT	CASESGSGADTQYF
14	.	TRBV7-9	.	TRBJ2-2	TGTGCCAGCAGCCCTGGGACCGTCACCGGGGAGCTGTTTTTT	CASSPGTVTGELFF
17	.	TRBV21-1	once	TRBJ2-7	TGTGCCAGCAGCAAAGGTTCCCGCAAGGGGAAAAACTACGAGCAGTACTTC	CASSKGSRKGKNYEQYF